This TCR beta chain derives from a study of CD8+ T cells in alopecia areata. Isolation of CD4+ and CD8+ T cells from PBMCs was achieved by sorting. Extracted RNA was reverse transcribed, and the resulting cDNA served as sequencing template. Method: immunoSEQ multiplex PCR; TCRdb's copy keeps in-frame clones and lacks some. Altogether 130,000 to 150,000 clones are present, 62% being singletons, with the ten largest covering 36%. The CDR3 is 14 amino acids. CDR1 is SGHTA, CDR2 FQGTGA, per germline. V was pared by 3 bases and J by 3 bases, with 9 bases between. The V and J genes are TRBV7-3 and TRBJ2-1; D is perhaps TRBD2 (5 bases). Material for sequencing was CD8+ T cells sorted from blood. The clonotype originates from a human donor in good health. The CDR3 is CASSFKRIYNEQFF. CDR3 bases: TGTGCCAGCAGCTTCAAGCGGATCTACAATGAGCAGTTCTTC.